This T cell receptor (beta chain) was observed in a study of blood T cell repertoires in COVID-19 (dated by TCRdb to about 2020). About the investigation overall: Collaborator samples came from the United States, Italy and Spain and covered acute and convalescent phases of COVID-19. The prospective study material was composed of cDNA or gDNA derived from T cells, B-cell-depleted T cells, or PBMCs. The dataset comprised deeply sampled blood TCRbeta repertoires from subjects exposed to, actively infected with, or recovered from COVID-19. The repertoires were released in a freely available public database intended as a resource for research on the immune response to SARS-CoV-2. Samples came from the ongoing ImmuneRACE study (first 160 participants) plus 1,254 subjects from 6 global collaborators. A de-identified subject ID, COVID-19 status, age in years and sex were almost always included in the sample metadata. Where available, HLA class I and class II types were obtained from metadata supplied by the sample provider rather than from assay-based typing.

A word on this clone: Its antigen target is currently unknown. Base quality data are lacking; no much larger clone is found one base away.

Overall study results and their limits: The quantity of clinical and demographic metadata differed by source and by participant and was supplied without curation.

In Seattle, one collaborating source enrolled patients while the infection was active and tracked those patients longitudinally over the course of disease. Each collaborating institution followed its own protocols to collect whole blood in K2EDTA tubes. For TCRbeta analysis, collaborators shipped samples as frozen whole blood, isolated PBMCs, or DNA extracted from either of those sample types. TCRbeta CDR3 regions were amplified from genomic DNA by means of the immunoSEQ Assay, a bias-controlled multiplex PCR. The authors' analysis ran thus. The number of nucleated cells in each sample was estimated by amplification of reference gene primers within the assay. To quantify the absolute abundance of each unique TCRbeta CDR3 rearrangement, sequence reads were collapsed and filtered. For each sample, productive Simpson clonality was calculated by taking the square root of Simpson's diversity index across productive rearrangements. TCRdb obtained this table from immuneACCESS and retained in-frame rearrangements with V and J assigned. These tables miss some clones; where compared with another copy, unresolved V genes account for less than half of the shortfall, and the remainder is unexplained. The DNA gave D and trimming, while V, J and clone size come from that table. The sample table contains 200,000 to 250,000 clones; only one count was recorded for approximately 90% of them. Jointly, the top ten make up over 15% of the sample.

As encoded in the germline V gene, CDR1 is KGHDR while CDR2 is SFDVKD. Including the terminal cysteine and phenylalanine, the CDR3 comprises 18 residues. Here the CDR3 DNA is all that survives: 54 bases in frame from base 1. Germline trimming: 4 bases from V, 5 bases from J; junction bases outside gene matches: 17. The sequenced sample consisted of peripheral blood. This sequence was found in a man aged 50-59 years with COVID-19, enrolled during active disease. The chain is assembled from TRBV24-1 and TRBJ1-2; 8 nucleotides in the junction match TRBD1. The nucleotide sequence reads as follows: TGTGCCACCAGTGACCCGGGACAGGTCCCTTCATTAGGGTATGGCTACACCTTC. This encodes CATSDPGQVPSLGYGYTF.